Below, 16 T cell receptor beta chains from the same sample are listed, as sequenced in a study of OX40 agonist ivuxolimab in advanced cancers. Assay used: immunoSEQ multiplex PCR; TCRdb lists only in-frame clones, some missing. Of around 64,000 clones detected, about four fifths appear once; the ten largest clones hold around 5%. Source: CD4+ or CD8+ T cells sorted from blood, taken in a trial of the OX40 agonist ivuxolimab. The receptors derive from an adult with an advanced solid tumor such as melanoma, head and neck, liver or kidney cancer.

This clone is medium-sized (0.01 to 0.1%) within its sample. The chain recombines TRBV6-4 with TRBJ2-3; TRBD2 matches at 10 bases. The ends lost 4 bases at V and 1 base at J; junction bases unmatched: 2. Germline CDR1 is MRHNA and CDR2 is SNTAGT. The CDR3 sequence is 15 residues long. The CDR3 DNA reads as TGTGCCAGCAGTGCCGGGACTAGCGGCACAGATACGCAGTATTTT. It translates to CASSAGTSGTDTQYF.

V gene TRBV30 combines with J gene TRBJ2-7; the D call may be TRBD1 or TRBD2 (5 bases each). In germline, CDR1 is GTSNPN, CDR2 SVGIG (reference sequence). This CDR3 region has 14 residues. Trimming cost V 3 bases and J 9 bases, with 21 bases left between them. For the CDR3, the DNA is TGTGCCTGGAGCTGGGGCGCGGGTAGGATAGCGCAGTACTTC. It encodes CAWSWGAGRIAQYF.

The genes are TRBV6-5 and TRBJ1-2; tentative D call: TRBD1 (6 bases). The length of the CDR3 is 13 residues. Trimming took 6 bases from V and 3 from J, leaving 11 bases between them. Per germline, CDR1 MNHEY and CDR2 SVGAGI. The CDR3 region is CASRVGAYYGYTF. The CDR3 nucleotides are TGTGCCAGCAGGGTGGGGGCCTACTATGGCTACACCTTC.

The chain is built from TRBV11-3 and TRBJ2-4; TRBD1 agrees at 10 bases. This CDR3 comprises 15 residues. Trimming removed 5 bases from V and 6 bases from J; junction bases left unmatched: 7. CDR1 and CDR2 from the germline V gene are SGHNT and YENEEA. The CDR3, as DNA: TGTGCCAGCAGCCAGGGGACAGGGGATCGAAACATTCAGTACTTC. It translates to CASSQGTGDRNIQYF.

V usage is TRBV15 and J usage is TRBJ1-4; D not resolved. The CDR3 is made up of 15 amino acids. CDR1 and CDR2 (germline): LNHNV, YYDKDF (reference sequence). V lost 0 bases, J lost 12 bases, and 17 bases lay in between. The CDR3 spells CATSRDRAEPVELFF. In DNA form, the CDR3 reads TGTGCCACCAGCAGAGATCGTGCAGAGCCAGTGGAACTGTTTTTT.

V is TRBV4-1 and J is TRBJ2-3; 9 bases match TRBD2. This CDR3 is built from 16 residues. Looked up from germline, CDR1 is MGHRA and CDR2 is YSYEKL. Trimming took 3 bases from V and 6 from J; bases not matched to a gene: 10. CDR3 loop: CASSQFNSGRPDTQYF. The DNA of the CDR3 is TGCGCCAGCAGCCAGTTTAATAGCGGGAGACCGGATACGCAGTATTTT.

The V call is TRBV5-1, the J call TRBJ2-7; D gene unclear. The germline V gene has CDR1 SGHRS and CDR2 YFSETQ. V was cut by 2 bases and J by 4 bases, with 10 bases left in between. The CDR3 extends over 13 amino acids. The CDR3: CASSLPGRYEQYF. The CDR3 DNA sequence: TGCGCCAGCAGCTTACCAGGCAGATACGAGCAGTACTTC.

The V call is TRBV5-6, the J call TRBJ2-5, with D unclear. V gave up 2 bases and J gave up 3 bases, with 5 bases separating them. Germline assignment: CDR1 SGHDT and CDR2 YYEEEE. CDR3 size: 12 residues. The CDR3 DNA is TGTGCCAGCAGCTTTCAGAAAGAGACCCAGTACTTC. It encodes CASSFQKETQYF.

This clone has more than one count but fewer than ten. The chain couples TRBV11-1 to TRBJ2-7; possible D gene TRBD1, 6 bases. The germline CDR1 and CDR2 sequences are SGHAT and FQDESV (reference sequence). Trimming removed 3 bases from V and 3 bases from J, with 12 bases in between. The CDR3 contains 14 residues. CDR3 sequence: CASSFAGVNYEQYF. In nucleotides, the CDR3 is TGTGCCAGCAGCTTTGCAGGGGTTAACTACGAGCAGTACTTC.

Only one count was recorded for this clone. The V and J genes are TRBV28 and TRBJ1-5; 7 bases are shared with TRBD1. Trimming cost V 6 bases and J 7 bases; bases outside gene matches: 9. Germline loops: CDR1 MDHEN, CDR2 SYDVKM. CDR3 length equals 14 residues. CDR3 amino acids: CASSDRVLRQPQHF. CDR3 nucleotide sequence: TGTGCCAGCAGCGACAGGGTATTAAGGCAGCCCCAGCATTTT.

The V and J genes are TRBV5-1 and TRBJ2-7; a possible D gene is TRBD1 (6 bases). The ends were cut back, 1 base at V and 7 bases at J, with 15 bases in the middle. Germline CDR1 and CDR2: SGHRS and YFSETQ. CDR3 size: 14 residues. CDR3 nucleotide sequence: TGCGCCAGCAGCTTGAGACAGGACAAAGGAGAGCAGTACTTC. This translates into CASSLRQDKGEQYF.

This chain links TRBV2 with TRBJ1-1, with D perhaps matching TRBD1 (5 bases). V lost 6 bases, J lost 2 bases, and 16 bases lay in between. This CDR3 has 15 residues. CDR1 and CDR2 (germline): SNHLY, FYNNEI. DNA of the CDR3: TGTGCCAGCAGGGGTAGGAGGGGAGGAAACACTGAAGCTTTCTTT. It encodes CASRGRRGGNTEAFF. Full variable domain (outside the CDR3, taken from reference TRBV2 and TRBJ1-1): EPEVTQTPSHQVTQMGQEVILRCVPISNHLYFYWYRQILGQKVEFLVSFYNNEISEKSEIFDDQFSVERPDGSNFTLKIRSTKLEDSAMYFCASRGRRGGNTEAFFGQGTRLTVV.

The chain recombines TRBV19 with TRBJ1-3; D perhaps matches TRBD1 (6 bases). V was shortened by 7 bases and J by 0 bases, with 16 bases between the two germline ends. Germline V gene lookup returns CDR1 LNHDA and CDR2 SQIVND (reference sequence). CDR3 size: 16 residues. The CDR3 here is CASKAPGTSSGNTIYF. CDR3 in DNA: TGTGCCAGTAAAGCCCCCGGGACAAGCTCTGGAAACACCATATATTTT.

J is TRBJ2-7 and V is TRBV7-2, with no clear D. Germline V gene sequence: CDR1 SGHTA, CDR2 FQGNSA. V dropped 0 bases and J dropped 4 bases, with 16 bases sitting between them. The CDR3 has 16 amino acids. CDR3: CASSLATQSPGYEQYF. CDR3 nucleotide sequence: TGTGCCAGCAGCTTAGCCACCCAGTCCCCCGGGTACGAGCAGTACTTC.

The rearrangement uses TRBV29-1 and TRBJ1-3, with TRBD1 matching 12 bases. V was pared by 6 bases and J by 4 bases, with 4 bases of the junction left unmatched. Germline values: CDR1 SQVTM, CDR2 ANQGSEA. The CDR3 contains 14 residues. DNA of the CDR3: TGCAGCGTCTCGGGACAGGGGGCAGGAAACACCATATATTTT. It yields the protein CSVSGQGAGNTIYF.

The chain couples TRBV4-2 to TRBJ1-2, with a tentative D call TRBD1 (6 bases). V lost 4 bases and J 5 bases, leaving 20 bases between the germline ends. The CDR3 extends over 16 amino acids. CDR1 LGHNA and CDR2 YNFKEQ come from the germline V gene. The CDR3, as DNA: TGTGCCAGCAGCCGAGAAGTCGAGGGGACAATATATGGCTACACCTTC. It translates to CASSREVEGTIYGYTF.